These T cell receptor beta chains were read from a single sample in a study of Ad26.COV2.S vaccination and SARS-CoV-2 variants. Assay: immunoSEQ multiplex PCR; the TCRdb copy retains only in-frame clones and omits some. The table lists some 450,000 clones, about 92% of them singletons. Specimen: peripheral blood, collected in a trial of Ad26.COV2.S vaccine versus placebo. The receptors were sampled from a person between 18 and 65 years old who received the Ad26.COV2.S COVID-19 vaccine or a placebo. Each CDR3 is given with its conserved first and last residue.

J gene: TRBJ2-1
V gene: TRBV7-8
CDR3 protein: CASNPARTINEQFF

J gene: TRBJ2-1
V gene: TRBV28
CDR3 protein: CASSQQEYNEQFF

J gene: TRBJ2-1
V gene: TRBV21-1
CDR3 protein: CASSPDSLNHNEQFF

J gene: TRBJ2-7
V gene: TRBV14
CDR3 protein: CASSGISYEQYF

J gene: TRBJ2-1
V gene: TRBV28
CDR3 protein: CASSPPGLAGINEQFF

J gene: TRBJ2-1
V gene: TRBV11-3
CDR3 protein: CASTLPGSGPYNEQFF

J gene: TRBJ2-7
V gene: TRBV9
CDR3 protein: CASSSGLAGVGYEQYF

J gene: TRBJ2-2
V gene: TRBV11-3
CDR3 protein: CASSRTVGTRIPGELFF

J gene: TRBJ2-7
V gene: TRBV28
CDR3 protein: CASSLGGGGGSHEQYF

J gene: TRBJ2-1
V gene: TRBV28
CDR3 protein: CASSLRQGSYNEQFF

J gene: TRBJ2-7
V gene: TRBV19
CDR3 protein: CASDRESSYEQYF

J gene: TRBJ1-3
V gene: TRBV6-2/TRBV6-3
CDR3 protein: CASSHRRDPVTIYF

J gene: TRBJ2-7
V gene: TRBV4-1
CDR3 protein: CASSPLDGSYEQYF

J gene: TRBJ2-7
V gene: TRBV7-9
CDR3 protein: CASSLVAADEQYF

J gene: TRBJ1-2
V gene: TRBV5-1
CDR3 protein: CASSSNRAGYTF

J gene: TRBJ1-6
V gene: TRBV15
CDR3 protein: CATSRDPTGSGSPLHF

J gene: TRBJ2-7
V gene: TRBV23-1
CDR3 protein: CASSHWLSRVYEQYF

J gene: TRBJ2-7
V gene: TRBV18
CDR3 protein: CASSPNRGRSYEQYF